These 18 T cell receptor beta chains came from one sample sequenced in a study of beta chain features in type 1 diabetes. Expressed TCRB transcripts were sequenced after all isolated RNA was converted to cDNA. Using immunoSEQ multiplex PCR, the repertoire was profiled, and TCRdb retains in-frame clones only, with some absent. The table lists 150,000 or so clones, approximately 8.4% of them singletons. The sequenced material came from central memory CD4+ T cells from blood. The receptor set was obtained from a woman younger than 35 in good health.

This clone turned up a few times. The chain has TRBV25-1 and TRBJ2-1; D is perhaps TRBD2 (6 bases). Between the trimmed V and J ends, which lost 3 bases and 7 bases, there was a span of 10 bases. Per germline, CDR1 MGHDK and CDR2 SYGVNS. This CDR3 region has 13 residues. The CDR3 loop is CASSEAGRNEQFF. Written as DNA, the CDR3 is TGTGCCAGCAGTGAGGCGGGGCGGAATGAGCAGTTCTTC.

There are a few counts of this clone. The chain couples TRBV7-6 to TRBJ1-4; TRBD1 aligns across 11 bases. This CDR3 contains 16 residues. With V trimmed by 5 bases and J by 8 bases, 10 bases remained unmatched. CDR1 SGHVS and CDR2 FNYEAQ come from the germline V gene. Here the CDR3 reads CASSPISDRGREKLFF. CDR3 DNA sequence: TGTGCCAGCAGCCCTATCTCGGACAGGGGGCGAGAAAAACTGTTTTTT.

This clone appeared a few times. The chain joins TRBV7-2 to TRBJ2-3; 7 bases are a match to TRBD2. The ends lost 3 bases at V and 4 bases at J; junction bases unmatched: 7. CDR1 SGHTA and CDR2 FQGNSA come from the germline V gene. The CDR3 loop spans 15 amino acids. The DNA of the CDR3 is TGTGCCAGCAGCTTGGGTTTAGCGGGCGCAGATACGCAGTATTTT. Translation gives CASSLGLAGADTQYF.

This chain joins TRBV6-6 and TRBJ1-6; 8 nucleotides line up with TRBD1. J was trimmed by 5 bases and V by 5 bases; bases with no gene match: 2. The CDR3 covers 14 residues. Per the germline V gene, CDR1 is MNHNY and CDR2 is SVGAGI (reference sequence). In nucleotides, the CDR3 is TGTGCCAGCAGTACGACAGGGGATAATTCACCCCTCCACTTT. Translating it yields CASSTTGDNSPLHF.

This clone turned up a few times. V is TRBV30 and J is TRBJ1-1, with D perhaps TRBD1 (6 bases). The CDR3 length is 13 residues. V dropped 2 bases and J dropped 4 bases, with 11 bases sitting between them. The germline gives CDR1 GTSNPN, CDR2 SVGIG (reference sequence). The CDR3 loop reads CAWSSQGSTEAFF. In nucleotides, the CDR3 is TGTGCCTGGAGTTCACAGGGCTCCACTGAAGCTTTCTTT.

The V gene is TRBV23-1, the J gene TRBJ2-5; possibly TRBD1 for D (5 bases). TRBV23-1 falls under the ORF class, with uncertain function. The V and J ends lost 3 bases and 0 bases respectively, with 14 bases between them. The CDR3 consists of 16 residues. In nucleotides, the CDR3 is TGCGCCAGCAGTCACGCGACAGCGAGGTACCAAGAGACCCAGTACTTC. Its translation: CASSHATARYQETQYF.

This clone was detected a few times. The chain is built from TRBV10-3 and TRBJ2-3, with a tentative D call TRBD1 (6 bases). Germline CDR1 is ENHRY and CDR2 is SYGVKD. This CDR3 is 14 amino acids long. Trimming removed 10 bases from V and 0 bases from J, with 14 bases in between. The CDR3 nucleotides are TGTGCCACCGCAGGGGCCACTAGCACAGATACGCAGTATTTT. As protein: CATAGATSTDTQYF.

CDR3 nucleotide sequence: TGTGCCAGCAGCCTCATTGACAGCGCAGGGGAGCAGTACTTC. It encodes CASSLIDSAGEQYF. The V and J genes are TRBV9 and TRBJ2-7, with D possibly being TRBD1 (5 bases). Trimming took off 4 bases at V and 7 bases at J, with 18 bases between the two ends. CDR3 length equals 14 residues. Germline values: CDR1 SGDLS, CDR2 YYNGEE.

The chain recombines TRBV11-2 with TRBJ1-4; D unresolved. Germline CDR1 reads SGHAT; CDR2 reads FQNNGV. Deletions cut 0 bases from V and 15 bases from J, with 14 bases between. The CDR3 covers 13 residues. The CDR3 is CASSLERERTLFF. Written as DNA, the CDR3 is TGTGCCAGCAGCTTAGAGCGAGAGCGGACTTTGTTTTTT.

This clone has a handful of counts. The chain is built from TRBV7-9 and TRBJ1-5, with a tentative D call TRBD1 (5 bases). This CDR3 contains 14 residues. Per the germline V gene, CDR1 is SEHNR and CDR2 is FQNEAQ (reference sequence). Trimming took 0 bases from V and 3 from J, leaving 6 bases between them. The CDR3 DNA reads TGTGCCAGCAGCTTAGCAGGGGTCAATCAGCCCCAGCATTTT. This encodes CASSLAGVNQPQHF.

The chain combines TRBV7-2 with TRBJ1-3; 10 positions match TRBD1. The CDR3 spans 18 residues. V lost 5 bases to trimming and J lost 1 base; unmatched junction nucleotides: 11. In germline, CDR1 is SGHTA, CDR2 FQGNSA. The CDR3 loop is CASSPGQGRGDSGNTIYF. The CDR3 DNA follows: TGTGCCAGCAGCCCGGGACAGGGGAGAGGGGATTCTGGAAACACCATATATTTT.

This clone was observed a handful of times. The chain recombines TRBV2 with TRBJ2-1; the match to TRBD2 covers 9 bases. With 11 bases clipped from V and 12 bases from J, the junction kept 14 bases outside the gene matches. Per germline, CDR1 SNHLY and CDR2 FYNNEI. CDR3 length: 13 amino acids. CDR3 region: CAGLGQREAGQFF. The DNA of the CDR3 is TGTGCCGGGCTTGGGCAGCGGGAGGCCGGGCAGTTCTTC.

J is TRBJ1-3 and V is TRBV2; 10 nucleotides agree with TRBD1. CDR3 length: 16 amino acids. CDR1 and CDR2 (germline): SNHLY, FYNNEI. V lost 6 bases to trimming and J lost 0 bases; unmatched junction nucleotides: 5. This chain's CDR3 is CASRGTGDSSGNTIYF. For the CDR3, the DNA is TGTGCCAGCAGGGGGACAGGGGATAGCTCTGGAAACACCATATATTTT. The variable domain in full, with the rest retrieved from reference TRBV2 and TRBJ1-3, is EPEVTQTPSHQVTQMGQEVILRCVPISNHLYFYWYRQILGQKVEFLVSFYNNEISEKSEIFDDQFSVERPDGSNFTLKIRSTKLEDSAMYFCASRGTGDSSGNTIYFGEGSWLTVV.

Only a few counts were recorded for this clone. The same CDR3 is also encoded by other DNA sequences in this sample. This chain connects TRBV10-3 to TRBJ2-6, with D possibly being TRBD1 (5 bases). CDR1 ENHRY and CDR2 SYGVKD come from the germline V gene. The CDR3 covers 14 residues. Trimming removed 4 bases at V and 4 bases at J, with 8 bases between. The CDR3 spells CAISGQGGANVLTF. In DNA, the CDR3 is TGTGCCATCAGTGGTCAGGGCGGGGCCAACGTCCTGACTTTC.

The V and J genes are TRBV18 and TRBJ1-1, with TRBD1 identical over 7 bases. Germline V gene lookup returns CDR1 KGHSH and CDR2 LQKENI. This CDR3 comprises 16 residues. V dropped 6 bases and J dropped 6; count of bases not matched to a gene: 16. CDR3 sequence reads: CASSPGGADRGAEAFF. The CDR3 DNA reads TGTGCCAGCTCCCCAGGGGGGGCAGACAGAGGAGCTGAAGCTTTCTTT.

The genes are TRBV6-5 and TRBJ1-1, with D maybe TRBD1 (6 bases). This CDR3 contains 16 residues. Germline lookup yields CDR1 MNHEY and CDR2 SVGAGI. V lost 4 bases to trimming and J lost 1 base, with 16 bases between them. In DNA, the CDR3 is TGTGCCAGCAGTTCCCGGGGGGGGCTTTCGAACACTGAAGCTTTCTTT. This gives the protein CASSSRGGLSNTEAFF.

This clone was detected only a few times. The chain links TRBV18 to TRBJ2-3, with a tentative D call TRBD2 (6 bases). V was clipped by 2 bases and J by 1 base, with 10 bases between them. The CDR3 sequence is 15 residues long. Germline V gene sequence: CDR1 KGHSH, CDR2 LQKENI. The CDR3 DNA follows: TGTGCCAGCTCACCAAAAGGCGGGGGCACAGATACGCAGTATTTT. This translates into CASSPKGGGTDTQYF.

This clone has only a few counts. The chain has TRBV30 and TRBJ2-3, with TRBD2 as a possible D gene (5 bases). V lost 1 base to trimming and J lost 6 bases, with 8 bases between them. This CDR3 region has 12 residues. In germline, CDR1 is GTSNPN, CDR2 SVGIG (reference sequence). The CDR3 bases are TGTGCCTGGAGTGAAGAGGGCGATACGCAGTATTTT. Protein product: CAWSEEGDTQYF. Drawing the rest from reference TRBV30 and TRBJ2-3, the complete variable domain is SQTIHQWPATLVQPVGSPLSLECTVEGTSNPNLYWYRQAAGRGLQLLFYSVGIGQISSEVPQNLSASRPQDRQFILSSKKLLLSDSGFYLCAWSEEGDTQYFGPGTRLTVL.